These 14 T cell receptor beta chains were all obtained from the same sample, sequenced in a study of T cell repertoires in ileal Crohn's disease. Sequencing was performed with immunoSEQ multiplex PCR; in TCRdb, only in-frame clones are kept and a portion is missing. The sample has some 5,100 clones; approximately 86% are singletons. The sequencing sample was made of ileal tissue. Receptor source: an adult with Crohn's disease.

The chain is built from TRBV9 and TRBJ1-1; possibly TRBD1 for D (6 bases). V gave up 8 bases and J gave up 7 bases, with 15 bases separating them. The CDR3 loop spans 12 amino acids. Germline CDR1 SGDLS, CDR2 YYNGEE. This CDR3 reads CASARDNGEAFF. The DNA for the CDR3 is TGTGCCAGTGCCCGGGACAACGGTGAAGCTTTCTTT.

The V call is TRBV7-3, the J call TRBJ2-3; D is unresolved. The CDR3 has 13 residues. Trimming stripped 3 bases from V and 0 bases from J, with 4 bases between. In germline, CDR1 is SGHTA, CDR2 FQGTGA. The CDR3 DNA is TGTGCCAGCAGCTTTTTAAGCACAGATACGCAGTATTTT. This gives the protein CASSFLSTDTQYF. Variable domain in full (rest from reference TRBV7-3 and TRBJ2-3): GAGVSQTPSNKVTEKGKYVELRCDPISGHTALYWYRQSLGQGPEFLIYFQGTGAADDSGLPNDRFFAVRPEGSVSTLKIQRTERGDSAVYLCASSFLSTDTQYFGPGTRLTVL.

As concerns this clone: Other nucleotide sequences in the sample specify the same CDR3. The genes are TRBV27 and TRBJ1-5, with D possibly TRBD1 on 5 matching bases. Germline V lookup: CDR1 MNHEY, CDR2 SMNVEV (reference sequence). Trimming left V 5 bases short and J 1 base short, with 12 bases between. The length of the CDR3 is 15 residues. In nucleotides, the CDR3 is TGTGCCAGCAGTCTGGGGGGAGGAAGCAATCAGCCCCAGCATTTT. It translates to CASSLGGGSNQPQHF.

The chain is built from TRBV7-9 and TRBJ2-2; D gene uncertain. The CDR3 length is 14 residues. The ends were cut back, 2 bases at V and 1 base at J, with 5 bases in the middle. Germline CDR1 SEHNR, CDR2 FQNEAQ (reference sequence). Here the CDR3 reads CASSLSGNTGELFF. The DNA of the CDR3 is TGTGCCAGCAGCTTATCAGGGAACACCGGGGAGCTGTTTTTT. Full variable domain (rest looked up from reference TRBV7-9 and TRBJ2-2): DTGVSQNPRHKITKRGQNVTFRCDPISEHNRLYWYRQTLGQGPEFLTYFQNEAQLEKSRLLSDRFSAERPKGSFSTLEIQRTEQGDSAMYLCASSLSGNTGELFFGEGSRLTVL.

V is TRBV14 and J is TRBJ1-2; 8 nucleotides align to TRBD1. Germline V gene sequence: CDR1 SGHDN, CDR2 FVKESK. V shed 4 bases and J 6 bases; nucleotides not matched to a gene: 4. The CDR3 contains 13 residues. CDR3 in amino acids: CASSPDRVNGYTF. CDR3 nucleotide sequence: TGTGCCAGCAGCCCGGACAGGGTGAATGGCTACACCTTC.

This chain uses TRBV6-1 with TRBJ1-4; D might be TRBD1 (5 bases). The CDR3 is 13 residues long. The V end lost 4 bases, the J end lost 7 bases, and 10 bases lay between the germline ends. Germline V gene lookup returns CDR1 MNHNS and CDR2 SASEGT. CDR3 in DNA: TGTGCCAGCAGTGTGCAGGGAGGTGAAAAACTGTTTTTT. Amino acid sequence: CASSVQGGEKLFF.

The rearrangement links TRBV7-2 to TRBJ2-1, with D perhaps matching TRBD1 (5 bases). The germline CDR1 and CDR2 sequences are SGHTA and FQGNSA. Trimming left V 1 base short and J 14 bases short, with 12 bases between. The CDR3 is 12 residues long. The CDR3, as DNA: TGTGCCAGCAGCTTAGATCAGGGTTACAAGTTCTTC. It specifies CASSLDQGYKFF.

This sequence joins TRBV25-1 and TRBJ2-6; no clear D gene. The CDR3 spans 14 residues. Germline-derived CDR1 and CDR2 are MGHDK and SYGVNS. V lost 4 bases, J lost 3 bases, and 7 bases lay in between. The CDR3 nucleotides read TGTGCCAGCAGTGGAGAACTTGGGGCCAACGTCCTGACTTTC. Translated, it gives CASSGELGANVLTF.

The genes are TRBV18 and TRBJ1-2, with D perhaps matching TRBD1 (6 bases). The CDR3 sequence is 13 residues long. In germline, CDR1 is KGHSH, CDR2 LQKENI. Trimming left V 6 bases short and J 4 bases short, with 12 bases between. The CDR3 nucleotides are TGTGCCAGCTCTTCCATAGGGGGCTATGGCTACACCTTC. It encodes CASSSIGGYGYTF.

This clone was seen just once. This chain links TRBV7-8 with TRBJ2-1, with 14 bases fitting TRBD2. Germline CDR1 reads SGHVS; CDR2 reads FQNEAQ. The J segment lost 7 bases and the V segment lost 5 bases, leaving 7 bases of the junction unmatched. The CDR3 covers 16 residues. CDR3 loop: CASSRSGLAGENEQFF. The CDR3 region has the DNA TGTGCCAGCAGCCGGTCGGGACTAGCGGGAGAAAATGAGCAGTTCTTC. Based on the CDR3 plus reference TRBV7-8 and TRBJ2-1, the full variable domain is GAGVSQSPRYKVAKRGQDVALRCDPISGHVSLFWYQQALGQGPEFLTYFQNEAQLDKSGLPSDRFFAERPEGSVSTLKIQRTQQEDSAVYLCASSRSGLAGENEQFFGPGTRLTVL.

This chain's CDR3 is CASSLRGASTDTQYF. The CDR3, as DNA: TGCGCCAGCAGCTTGCGCGGAGCTAGCACAGATACGCAGTATTTT. The J gene is TRBJ2-3, the V gene TRBV5-1; no definite D call. V gave up 1 base and J gave up 0 bases, with 9 bases separating them. Germline V lookup: CDR1 SGHRS, CDR2 YFSETQ. This CDR3 region has 15 residues. The full variable domain, its missing parts supplied by reference TRBV5-1 and TRBJ2-3, is KAGVTQTPRYLIKTRGQQVTLSCSPISGHRSVSWYQQTPGQGLQFLFEYFSETQRNKGNFPGRFSGRQFSNSRSEMNVSTLELGDSALYLCASSLRGASTDTQYFGPGTRLTVL.

J is TRBJ1-6 and V is TRBV28; 10 bases are a match to TRBD1. V was clipped by 7 bases and J by 5 bases; unmatched bases: 5. This CDR3 spans 15 amino acids. Germline CDR1 is MDHEN and CDR2 is SYDVKM. The chain's CDR3 is CASTAGTGDNSPLHF. The CDR3 DNA reads TGTGCCAGCACCGCGGGGACAGGGGATAATTCACCCCTCCACTTT.

The genes are TRBV18 and TRBJ2-3, with D maybe TRBD1 (5 bases). Germline CDR1 KGHSH, CDR2 LQKENI. The germline V and J ends were trimmed by 0 bases and 3 bases, with 7 bases remaining between them. This CDR3 comprises 14 residues. CDR3 sequence (DNA): TGTGCCAGCTCACCACCCCAGGGTACAGATACGCAGTATTTT. It is translated as CASSPPQGTDTQYF.

The V gene is TRBV9, the J gene TRBJ2-3, with TRBD1 identical over 8 bases. Trimming removed 2 bases from V and 6 bases from J; junction bases left unmatched: 11. The CDR3 has 16 amino acids. The germline CDR1 and CDR2 sequences are SGDLS and YYNGEE. The CDR3 spells CASSVQLSGGPDTQYF. CDR3 coding DNA: TGTGCCAGCAGCGTTCAGCTTTCAGGGGGCCCCGATACGCAGTATTTT.